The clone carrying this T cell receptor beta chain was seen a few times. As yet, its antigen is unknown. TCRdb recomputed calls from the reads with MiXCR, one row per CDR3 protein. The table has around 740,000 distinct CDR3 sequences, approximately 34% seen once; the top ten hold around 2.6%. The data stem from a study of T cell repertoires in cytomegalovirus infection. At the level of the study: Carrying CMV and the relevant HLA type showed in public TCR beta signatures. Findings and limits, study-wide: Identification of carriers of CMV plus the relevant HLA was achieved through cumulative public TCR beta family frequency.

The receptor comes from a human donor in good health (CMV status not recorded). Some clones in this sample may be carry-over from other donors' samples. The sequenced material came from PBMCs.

CDR3 in DNA: TGTGCCAGCACCCCTGGAGTCAACACGAACACCGGGGAGCTGTTTTTT. Translation gives CASTPGVNTNTGELFF. The chain has TRBV7-8 and TRBJ2-2; D ambiguous. CDR1 is SGHVS and CDR2 is FQNEAQ in the germline V gene. Trimming removed 7 bases from V and 0 bases from J, with 15 bases in between. The CDR3 sequence is 16 residues long.